This T cell receptor (beta chain) comes out of a study of radiation and T cells in renal cell carcinoma. The study's findings and limits: In blood, top tumor clones expanded by 2 weeks, shrinking by 4.

Sequencing was performed with immunoSEQ multiplex PCR; in TCRdb, only in-frame clones are kept and a portion is missing. The sample has roughly 80,000 clones; approximately 83% are singletons. Time point indicated: blood 2 weeks post-SBRT. Specified treatment: 15 Gy SBRT to primary tumor, nephrectomy 4 weeks later. As for this clone: The antigen is undetermined.

Germline V gives CDR1 SGHRS, CDR2 YFSETQ. This CDR3 has 15 residues. V lost 4 bases, J lost 6 bases, and 16 bases lay in between. The sequencing here drew on blood, taken from a patient whose treatment included radiotherapy and nephrectomy. The clonotype comes from a woman in her fifties or sixties with renal cell carcinoma. The chain uses TRBV5-1 and TRBJ2-2, with TRBD1 as a possible D gene (6 bases). This CDR3 reads CASSPRTVEAGELFF. DNA of the CDR3: TGCGCCAGCAGCCCCCGGACAGTCGAAGCCGGGGAGCTGTTTTTT.